Listed below are T cell receptor beta chains from one sample, sequenced in a study of human T cells and chemical hapten exposure. TCRdb processed the RACE reads anew with MiXCR; each CDR3 protein has one entry. The sample includes fewer than 350,000 distinct CDR3 sequences, around 7.3% of them seen just once. The sample was whole blood, taken in connection with sensitization to the hapten diphenylcyclopropenone (DPC). Receptors were obtained from a young man with alopecia areata. Some clones in this sample may be carry-over from other donors' samples. The CDR3 runs from the conserved cysteine through the conserved F or W. D genes are given only for firm matches. Clone size, where shown, is once, few, many, or a class for clones that have expanded.

cdr3_length clone_size d_call j_call v_call cdr3_nt cdr3_aa
16 few NA TRBJ2-3 TRBV7-9 TGTGCCAGCAGCTTAGTTGAAGGTTCGAGCACAGATACGCAGTATTTT CASSLVEGSSTDTQYF
17 many NA TRBJ1-4 TRBV27 TGTGCCAGCAGTAGGGTCCAATCTACTACCCCTAATGAAAAACTGTTTTTT CASSRVQSTTPNEKLFF
15 few NA TRBJ1-6 TRBV15 TGTGCCACCAGCAGGAGGGGATCGGGAGATTCACCCCTCCACTTT CATSRRGSGDSPLHF
13 NA NA TRBJ1-1 TRBV3-1 TGTGCCAGCAGCCAAATAGGGGGGACTGAAGCTTTCTTT CASSQIGGTEAFF
15 few TRBD1 TRBJ1-2 TRBV7-8 TGTGCCAGCAGCCCCCCCCGGCAGGGGGCTTGGGGCTACACCTTC CASSPPRQGAWGYTF
14 few NA TRBJ1-2 TRBV6-5 TGTGCCAGCAGTCCTGTCGGGTGGTTCTATGGCTACACCTTC CASSPVGWFYGYTF
16 NA NA TRBJ1-3 TRBV7-2 TGTGCCAGCAGCTTAGATTGGAGGTACTCTGGAAACACCATATATTTT CASSLDWRYSGNTIYF
14 many NA TRBJ2-5 TRBV5-1 TGCGCCAGCAGCTTGGGGCAGGGGTCTGAGACCCAGTACTTC CASSLGQGSETQYF
17 few TRBD1 TRBJ1-6 TRBV5-6 TGTGCCAGCAGCTCCAGGGACAGGAGCTCCTATAATTCACCCCTCCACTTT CASSSRDRSSYNSPLHF
13 few NA TRBJ2-1 TRBV5-4 TGTGCCAGCAGCGGGTCGAAATACAATGAGCAGTTCTTC CASSGSKYNEQFF
13 NA NA TRBJ1-2 TRBV12-3/TRBV12-4 TGTGCCAGCCTTGGAGTGACCAACTATGGCTACACCTTC CASLGVTNYGYTF
16 NA NA TRBJ1-2 TRBV7-8 TGTGCCAGCAGCCACCGGGCTCCAAACCCGCGCTATGGCTACACCTTC CASSHRAPNPRYGYTF
18 few TRBD1 TRBJ2-6 TRBV5-1 TGCGCCAGCAGCCCGACAGGGGGACCGAGCTCTGGGGCCAACGTCCTGACTTTC CASSPTGGPSSGANVLTF
17 many NA TRBJ2-1 TRBV6-5 TGTGCCAGCAGCGTGGCCATTTATAGGAGCTCCTACAATGAGCAGTTCTTC CASSVAIYRSSYNEQFF
15 NA NA TRBJ1-3 TRBV4-1 TGCGCCAGCAGCCAAGTTGGAGACAGACGAAACACCATATATTTT CASSQVGDRRNTIYF